Shown below are 20 T cell receptor beta chains from a single sample sequenced in a study of shared clonotypes between healthy human individuals. Sequenced by immunoSEQ multiplex PCR; TCRdb stores in-frame clones only, minus some. The sample records about 1.1 million clones, about 80% being singletons. Sequencing input: memory CD4+ T cells from PBMCs. Subset: CD45RA-negative fraction. The receptors were sampled from a man younger than 35 in good health. Some clones in this sample may be carry-over from other donors' samples.

J is TRBJ1-5 and V is TRBV28; D unresolved. Germline assignment: CDR1 MDHEN and CDR2 SYDVKM. This CDR3 comprises 14 residues. The germline V and J ends were trimmed by 2 bases and 3 bases, with 8 bases remaining between them. The CDR3 sequence: CASSLSQFNQPQHF. The DNA of the CDR3 is TGTGCCAGCAGTTTAAGTCAGTTCAATCAGCCCCAGCATTTT.

This sequence joins TRBV6-1 and TRBJ1-2, with 10 bases that match TRBD1. The trim removed 2 bases at V and 5 bases at J, leaving 5 bases unmatched. The CDR3 sequence is 15 residues long. Germline lookup yields CDR1 MNHNS and CDR2 SASEGT. CDR3 DNA sequence: TGTGCCAGCAGTGAATTAGGGACAGGGGTATATGGCTACACCTTC. Translating it yields CASSELGTGVYGYTF.

The chain recombines TRBV28 with TRBJ2-5; D uncertain. This CDR3 is built from 13 residues. V was trimmed by 6 bases and J by 4 bases, leaving 12 bases between them. Germline V gene sequence: CDR1 MDHEN, CDR2 SYDVKM. CDR3 in DNA: TGTGCCAGCAGCCTAATTTCAGGAGAGACCCAGTACTTC. This codes for CASSLISGETQYF. Together with reference TRBV28 and TRBJ2-5, the CDR3 gives the full variable domain: DVKVTQSSRYLVKRTGEKVFLECVQDMDHENMFWYRQDPGLGLRLIYFSYDVKMKEKGDIPEGYSVSREKKERFSLILESASTNQTSMYLCASSLISGETQYFGPGTRLLVL.

The chain couples TRBV10-3 to TRBJ1-5; D perhaps matches TRBD1 (5 bases). CDR3 length equals 14 residues. Trimming took off 3 bases at V and 4 bases at J, with 10 bases between the two ends. In germline, CDR1 is ENHRY, CDR2 SYGVKD. CDR3 region: CAISDRQRNQPQHF. CDR3 DNA: TGTGCCATCAGTGATAGACAGAGGAATCAGCCCCAGCATTTT.

The J gene is TRBJ1-5, the V gene TRBV19; D is ambiguous. CDR1 LNHDA and CDR2 SQIVND come from the germline V gene (reference sequence). The CDR3 is 14 residues long. Trimming left V 3 bases short and J 2 bases short, with 8 bases between. Here the CDR3 DNA reads TGTGCCAGTAGTATCAGGATTGGCAATCAGCCCCAGCATTTT. It is translated as CASSIRIGNQPQHF.

The genes are TRBV25-1 and TRBJ2-7; 8 nucleotides agree with TRBD1. The CDR3 spans 12 residues. Trimming cost V 6 bases and J 6 bases; bases outside gene matches: 4. The germline V gene has CDR1 MGHDK and CDR2 SYGVNS. CDR3 DNA sequence: TGTGCCAGCAGACCTACAGGGGGCGAGCAGTACTTC. The encoded protein is CASRPTGGEQYF.

The chain links TRBV28 to TRBJ1-3; D unclear. V lost 7 bases to trimming and J lost 0 bases, with 7 bases between them. The germline CDR1 and CDR2 sequences are MDHEN and SYDVKM. The CDR3 spans 13 residues. This chain's CDR3 is CASIPYSGNTIYF. The CDR3 region has the DNA TGTGCCAGCATTCCATACTCTGGAAACACCATATATTTT.

This clone has just one count. J is TRBJ2-1 and V is TRBV11-2; 11 bases are shared with TRBD2. The V segment lost 5 bases and the J segment 7 bases; nucleotides outside the gene matches: 10. The length of the CDR3 is 16 residues. The germline V gene has CDR1 SGHAT and CDR2 FQNNGV. The CDR3 protein is CASSVTSSGRMNEQFF. The DNA of the CDR3 is TGTGCCAGCAGCGTAACCTCTAGCGGGAGGATGAATGAGCAGTTCTTC.

Comment on this clone: This CDR3 is missing its conserved last phenylalanine or tryptophan, likely due to a read error. It is unclear where the CDR3 begins or ends on the DNA, so no DNA is shown, and the CDR3 is as TCRdb lists it. CDR3 loop: CASSLAGGPG. The chain carries TRBV28 and TRBJ2-7; the table's D gene call, TRBD2, was not cross checked with the DNA. The CDR3 spans 10 residues, counting both ends. The germline V gene has CDR1 MDHEN and CDR2 SYDVKM.

The J gene is TRBJ2-1, the V gene TRBV5-4; TRBD2 agrees at 10 bases. The junction had 21 bases not matched to a gene; V was cut back by 10 bases and J by 5 bases. The CDR3 is made up of 18 amino acids. Germline V lookup: CDR1 SGHNT, CDR2 YYREEE (reference sequence). The CDR3 loop is CARGPPQPGTSVHNEQFF. The CDR3, as DNA: TGTGCCCGAGGCCCGCCACAGCCCGGGACTAGCGTCCACAATGAGCAGTTCTTC.

V gene TRBV28 combines with J gene TRBJ2-7; 7 bases match TRBD1. The V gene's germline CDR1 is MDHEN and CDR2 SYDVKM. CDR3 length equals 12 residues. J was trimmed by 5 bases and V by 7 bases; bases with no gene match: 5. DNA of the CDR3: TGTGCCAGCAAAACACAGGGGAACGAGCAGTACTTC. Protein: CASKTQGNEQYF.

Concerning this clone itself: Other nucleotide sequences from this sample produce the same CDR3. This chain links TRBV18 with TRBJ2-5; D ambiguous. The CDR3 runs to 13 residues. Trimming removed 4 bases at V and 2 bases at J, with 8 bases between. Germline assignment: CDR1 KGHSH and CDR2 LQKENI. The CDR3 DNA is TGTGCCAGCTCACGCCGCGATCAAGAGACCCAGTACTTC. Amino acids: CASSRRDQETQYF.

This chain's CDR3 is CSVEDISQYF. The CDR3 bases are TGCAGCGTTGAAGACATTTCCCAGTACTTC. The V call is TRBV29-1, the J call TRBJ2-5, with D hard to call. Trimming shortened V by 0 bases and J by 9 bases, and 5 bases separated the two germline ends. CDR3 length: 10 amino acids. CDR1 and CDR2 (germline): SQVTM, ANQGSEA.

The V and J genes are TRBV5-6 and TRBJ1-2, with D possibly matching TRBD1 (5 bases). Germline CDR1 and CDR2: SGHDT and YYEEEE. This CDR3 region has 12 residues. V was pared by 4 bases and J by 3 bases, with 7 bases between. In nucleotides, the CDR3 is TGTGCCAGCAGCGGCAGGGACTATGGCTACACCTTC. It encodes CASSGRDYGYTF.

About this clone itself: A much larger clone differs by one base, so this may be a read error. The genes are TRBV7-7 and TRBJ1-1; perhaps TRBD1 as D (5 bases). The CDR3 is made up of 13 amino acids. CDR1 and CDR2 from the germline V gene are SSHAT and FNYEAQ (reference sequence). Trimming removed 3 bases at V and 1 base at J, with 6 bases between. This CDR3 reads CASSLDKNTEAFF. The CDR3 DNA sequence: TGTGCCAGCAGCTTGGACAAGAACACTGAAGCTTTCTTT.

The V gene is TRBV7-9, the J gene TRBJ2-1, with 12 nucleotides matching TRBD2. CDR1 is SEHNR and CDR2 is FQNEAQ in the germline V gene (reference sequence). The ends lost 5 bases at V and 9 bases at J; junction bases unmatched: 14. The CDR3 has 17 amino acids. The CDR3: CASSQETGLAGSGEQFF. DNA of the CDR3: TGTGCCAGCAGCCAGGAAACGGGACTAGCGGGTTCCGGTGAGCAGTTCTTC.

On this clone itself: This same CDR3 is encoded by further DNA sequences in the sample. V and J are TRBV4-1 and TRBJ2-7; possibly TRBD1 or TRBD2 for D (5 bases each). The CDR3 length is 14 residues. V was shortened by 5 bases and J by 3 bases, with 14 bases between the two germline ends. Germline CDR1 MGHRA, CDR2 YSYEKL. Here the CDR3 reads CASSRGTGSYEQYF. In DNA, the CDR3 is TGCGCCAGCAGCAGAGGGACGGGGAGCTACGAGCAGTACTTC.

The rearrangement joins TRBV7-8 to TRBJ1-2, with unresolved D. The CDR3 contains 14 residues. Trimming pared 1 base from V and 3 bases from J, leaving 9 bases between. The germline V gene encodes CDR1 SGHVS and CDR2 FQNEAQ. CDR3 sequence reads: CASSLGGSDYGYTF. As DNA, the CDR3 is TGTGCCAGCAGCTTAGGCGGCAGTGACTATGGCTACACCTTC. The variable domain in full, completed from reference TRBV7-8 and TRBJ1-2, reads GAGVSQSPRYKVAKRGQDVALRCDPISGHVSLFWYQQALGQGPEFLTYFQNEAQLDKSGLPSDRFFAERPEGSVSTLKIQRTQQEDSAVYLCASSLGGSDYGYTFGSGTRLTVV.

J is TRBJ1-5 and V is TRBV5-1, with D hard to call. V was trimmed by 4 bases and J by 2 bases, leaving 13 bases between them. CDR3 size: 15 residues. In germline, CDR1 is SGHRS, CDR2 YFSETQ. The CDR3 DNA reads as TGCGCCAGCAGCGAGACACCAGCAGGCAATCAGCCCCAGCATTTT. It specifies CASSETPAGNQPQHF.

The chain employs TRBV28 and TRBJ1-5; D might be TRBD1 (5 bases). CDR1 is MDHEN and CDR2 is SYDVKM in the germline V gene. This CDR3 comprises 14 residues. Trimming shortened V by 6 bases and J by 5 bases, and 14 bases separated the two germline ends. The CDR3 sequence: CASSAQEGYQPQHF. The DNA for the CDR3 is TGTGCCAGCAGCGCACAGGAGGGTTATCAGCCCCAGCATTTT.